Listed below are T cell receptor beta chains from one sample, sequenced in a study of shared clonotypes between healthy human individuals. Measured with immunoSEQ multiplex PCR; TCRdb has only the in-frame clones, and not every one. Counted here are over a million clones, roughly 96% occurring once; the ten biggest clones make up 0.95% to 1.5%. Input material: naive CD4+ T cells sorted from blood. The origin of the receptors is a man younger than 45 in good health. Both conserved end residues are part of each CDR3. D genes are given only for firm matches. The size of a clone is reported for some rows only, either as once, few or many, or as a class for expanded clones.

D gene	V gene	J gene	clone size	CDR3 DNA	CDR3 protein
.	TRBV7-9	TRBJ1-4	once	TGTGCCAGCGCCGAGGACGGAACTAATGAAAAACTGTTTTTT	CASAEDGTNEKLFF
.	TRBV20-1	TRBJ2-5	.	TGCAGTGCTAACCTTATAGAGACCCAGTACTTC	CSANLIETQYF
.	TRBV11-3	TRBJ1-1	once	TGTGCCAGCAGCGAGGACGGGGACACTGAAGCTTTCTTT	CASSEDGDTEAFF
.	TRBV13	TRBJ1-3	.	TGTGCCAGCAGCTTAGGCGGGGGGGAGGAAAGAAACACCATATATTTT	CASSLGGGEERNTIYF
TRBD1	TRBV14	TRBJ1-1	.	TGTGCCAGCAGCCGAGGGACAGGGAAAGACACTGAAGCTTTCTTT	CASSRGTGKDTEAFF
TRBD2	TRBV11-2	TRBJ2-5	.	TGTGCCAGCAGCTTAGCGATCGGGGGGTACCAAGAGACCCAGTACTTC	CASSLAIGGYQETQYF
TRBD2	TRBV6-4	TRBJ2-1	.	TGTGCCAGCAGCCTTGGACTAGCGGGATACAATGAGCAGTTCTTC	CASSLGLAGYNEQFF
.	TRBV27	TRBJ2-7	.	TGTGCCAGCAAGTTGTTCCGGGACCTACCCCCCTACGAGCAGTACTTC	CASKLFRDLPPYEQYF
TRBD1	TRBV29-1	TRBJ2-3	.	TGCAGCGGGACAGGGGTCACAGATACGCAGTATTTT	CSGTGVTDTQYF
.	TRBV29-1	TRBJ2-3	.	TGCAGCGTTGAGGGTGAGGGGGGTGGCACAGATACGCAGTATTTT	CSVEGEGGGTDTQYF
.	TRBV5-1	TRBJ2-7	once	TGCGCCAGCAGCGAAGCGGGCTACGAGCAGTACTTC	CASSEAGYEQYF
TRBD1	TRBV6-1	TRBJ2-7	.	TGTGCCAGCAGTGACCCGGGACAGAGATTCTACGAGCAGTACTTC	CASSDPGQRFYEQYF
.	TRBV6-6	TRBJ1-3	.	TGTGCCAGCAGTCTACAGGGTAGCGCGAACACCATATATTTT	CASSLQGSANTIYF
.	TRBV5-6	TRBJ2-1	.	TGTGCCAGCAGCTCTGTAGGTGAGCAGTTCTTC	CASSSVGEQFF
.	TRBV6-6	TRBJ2-2	.	TGTGCCAGCAGTTACTCATGGCGGCGAGTTACCGGGGAGCTGTTTTTT	CASSYSWRRVTGELFF
.	TRBV27	TRBJ2-3	.	TGTGCCAGCAGTTACCTCGACACAGATACGCAGTATTTT	CASSYLDTDTQYF
TRBD1	TRBV7-9	TRBJ1-4	.	TGTGCCAGCAGCGTGGGACAGGGGCGGACTAATGAAAAACTGTTTTTT	CASSVGQGRTNEKLFF
TRBD2	TRBV5-4	TRBJ2-4	.	TGTGCCAGCAGCCTCCGGGACTACTCGGACATTCAGTACTTC	CASSLRDYSDIQYF
.	TRBV19	TRBJ2-4	.	TGTGCCAGTAGTGAAAAACGGGGGAACATTCAGTACTTC	CASSEKRGNIQYF
.	TRBV7-2	TRBJ1-5	.	TGTGCCAGCAGCCCGGGGGCCCCGGTTCAGCCCCAGCATTTT	CASSPGAPVQPQHF
.	TRBV6-1	TRBJ2-4	.	TGTGCCAGCAGTGAAGGGGGTAGATGGGCCAAAAACATTCAGTACTTC	CASSEGGRWAKNIQYF
TRBD2	TRBV7-2	TRBJ2-7	once	TGTGCCAGCAGCTCAATTGGGACTAGCCTTATCGGGCAGTACTTC	CASSSIGTSLIGQYF
TRBD1	TRBV15	TRBJ1-5	.	TGTGCCACCACCCGGGACAGGGCGCAGCCCCAGCATTTT	CATTRDRAQPQHF
.	TRBV10-3	TRBJ2-2	.	TGTGCCATCAGTGAAAACGGGAAGTCTAGCCTGAACACCGGGGAGCTGTTTTTT	CAISENGKSSLNTGELFF
TRBD1	TRBV5-1	TRBJ2-7	.	TGCGCCAGCAGCCCGCCGACAGGGACGTCAGTCGAGCAGTACTTC	CASSPPTGTSVEQYF
TRBD2	TRBV15	TRBJ2-6	once	TGTGCCACCAGCAGAGATCGGTGGGCTAGCGGGAGTAGGAGGGGGGCCAACGTCCTGACTTTC	CATSRDRWASGSRRGANVLTF
TRBD2	TRBV28	TRBJ2-2	.	TGTGCCAGCAGTTTGGGGGGGTGGAACACCGGGGAGCTGTTTTTT	CASSLGGWNTGELFF
TRBD1	TRBV19	TRBJ2-2	.	TGTGCCAGTAGAATACAGGGGAGCGGGGAGCTGTTTTTT	CASRIQGSGELFF
.	TRBV7-6	TRBJ2-7	.	TGTGCCAGGGTGAGACCTGGACTTGGCGAGCAGTACTTC	CARVRPGLGEQYF
TRBD1	TRBV5-1	TRBJ2-4	.	TGCGCCAGCAGCTTGGCCGACAGGGTGGACATTCAGTACTTC	CASSLADRVDIQYF
.	TRBV11-2	TRBJ2-5	.	TGTGCCAGCAGCTTAGGTGTGGAGACCCAGTACTTC	CASSLGVETQYF
.	TRBV2	TRBJ2-5	.	TGTGCCAGCAGTGAAGCGCGTCTCTGGGCGGGCCAAGAGACCCAGTACTTC	CASSEARLWAGQETQYF
.	TRBV28	TRBJ2-2	.	TGTGCCAGCAGTCCGATAGCGGCCGGGGAGCTGTTTTTT	CASSPIAAGELFF
.	TRBV20-1	TRBJ2-1	.	TGCAGTGCAGGGGGTCAGCAGCAGTTCTTC	CSAGGQQQFF
.	TRBV11-3	TRBJ2-5	once	TGTGCCAGCAGCCCCGGTCCCTTAGAGACCCAGTACTTC	CASSPGPLETQYF
TRBD1	TRBV28	TRBJ1-2	.	TGTGCCAGCAGAACAGGGGGCGGTAACTATGGCTACACCTTC	CASRTGGGNYGYTF
.	TRBV11-2	TRBJ2-3	.	TGTGCCAGCAGCTTAGAACTTTATAGCACAGATACGCAGTATTTT	CASSLELYSTDTQYF
TRBD1	TRBV6-5	TRBJ1-2	.	TGTGCCAGCAGTTACACTGACAGGGGATATGGCTACACCTTC	CASSYTDRGYGYTF
.	TRBV5-5	TRBJ2-7	.	TGTGCCAGCAGCTTCTTTGCCGAGGCAGGGAGTTACGAGCAGTACTTC	CASSFFAEAGSYEQYF
.	TRBV28	TRBJ1-5	few	TGTGCCAGCAGTCTCGCACTGGATCAGCCCCAGCATTTT	CASSLALDQPQHF
.	TRBV11-2	TRBJ1-3	.	TGTGCCAGCAGCCCAGGGGTTGGAAACACCATATATTTT	CASSPGVGNTIYF
.	TRBV19	TRBJ2-7	.	TGTGCCAGTAGTATGGGTGAGGTCCTCTCCTACGAGCAGTACTTC	CASSMGEVLSYEQYF
.	TRBV9	TRBJ2-1	.	TGTGCCAGCAGCGTAAGTGGGGCGGCACCCGCAGCGTTCTTC	CASSVSGAAPAAFF
TRBD2	TRBV4-2	TRBJ2-7	.	TGTGCCAGCAGCCAAGAACAGGCTAGCGGGTTCAACTACGAGCAGTACTTC	CASSQEQASGFNYEQYF
TRBD1	TRBV29-1	TRBJ1-5	.	TGCAGCGTTATACAGGGGAGGGGTCAGCCCCAGCATTTT	CSVIQGRGQPQHF
TRBD2	TRBV28	TRBJ2-3	once	TGTGCCAGCAGTGGGACGGGAGGGACTAGCGGGAGGAGTGCGCAGTATTTT	CASSGTGGTSGRSAQYF
TRBD1	TRBV7-2	TRBJ2-7	.	TGTGCCAGCAGCAAATCCGGGACAGGGGTCTACGAGCAGTACTTC	CASSKSGTGVYEQYF
.	TRBV18	TRBJ2-1	.	TGTGCCAGCTCACCAGGAACCATCAATGAGCAGTTCTTC	CASSPGTINEQFF
.	TRBV7-2	TRBJ2-5	.	TGTGCCAGCAGCTTAGTTCGGGTCCAAGAGACCCAGTACTTC	CASSLVRVQETQYF
.	TRBV7-3	TRBJ2-3	.	TGTGCCAGCAGCTTATATGGCGATACGCAGTATTTT	CASSLYGDTQYF
TRBD1	TRBV18	TRBJ1-4	.	TGTGCCAGCTCACCGGGACAGGGGGCACTAGGAGGGGAAAAACTGTTTTTT	CASSPGQGALGGEKLFF